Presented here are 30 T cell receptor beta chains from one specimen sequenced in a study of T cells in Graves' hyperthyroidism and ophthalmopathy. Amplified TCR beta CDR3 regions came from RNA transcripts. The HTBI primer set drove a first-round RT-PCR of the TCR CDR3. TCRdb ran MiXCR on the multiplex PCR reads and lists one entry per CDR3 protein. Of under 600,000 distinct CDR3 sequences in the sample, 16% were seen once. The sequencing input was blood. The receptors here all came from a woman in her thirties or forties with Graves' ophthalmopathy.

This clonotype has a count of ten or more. DNA for the CDR3: TGCGCCAGCAGCTTGGCGCCGGGGGGGAAGAATCAGCCCCAGCATTTT. Amino acid sequence: CASSLAPGGKNQPQHF. The chain recombines TRBV5-1 with TRBJ1-5; D may be TRBD1 (5 bases). Trimming pared 0 bases from V and 4 bases from J, leaving 14 bases between. This CDR3 is built from 16 residues. Germline V gene lookup returns CDR1 SGHRS and CDR2 YFSETQ.

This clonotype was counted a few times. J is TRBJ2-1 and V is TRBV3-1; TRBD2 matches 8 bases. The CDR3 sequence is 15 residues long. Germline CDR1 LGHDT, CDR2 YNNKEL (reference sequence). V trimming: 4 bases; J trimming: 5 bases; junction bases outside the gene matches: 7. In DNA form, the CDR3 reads TGTGCCAGCAGCCCCTTAGCGGGAACGGACAATGAGCAGTTCTTC. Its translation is CASSPLAGTDNEQFF.

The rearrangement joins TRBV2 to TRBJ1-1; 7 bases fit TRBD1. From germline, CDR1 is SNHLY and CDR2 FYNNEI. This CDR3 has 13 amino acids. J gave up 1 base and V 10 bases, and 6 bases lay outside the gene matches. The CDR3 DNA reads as TGTGCCAACCAGGGACAGACGAACACTGAAGCTTTCTTT. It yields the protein CANQGQTNTEAFF.

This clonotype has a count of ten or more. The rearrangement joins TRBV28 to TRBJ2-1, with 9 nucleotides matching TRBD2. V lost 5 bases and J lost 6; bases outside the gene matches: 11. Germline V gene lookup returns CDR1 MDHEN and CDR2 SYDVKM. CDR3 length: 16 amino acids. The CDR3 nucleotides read TGTGCCAGCAGTCCAATGGCGGGAGGGCCTACCAATGAGCAGTTCTTC. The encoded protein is CASSPMAGGPTNEQFF.

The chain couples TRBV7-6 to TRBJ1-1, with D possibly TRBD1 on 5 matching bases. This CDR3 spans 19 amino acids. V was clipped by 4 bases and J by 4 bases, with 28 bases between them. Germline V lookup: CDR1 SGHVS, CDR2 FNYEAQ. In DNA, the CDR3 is TGTGCCAGCAGCTCAGGAATTCTTTTGACAGCAGTGTCTAGCACTGAAGCTTTCTTT. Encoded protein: CASSSGILLTAVSSTEAFF.

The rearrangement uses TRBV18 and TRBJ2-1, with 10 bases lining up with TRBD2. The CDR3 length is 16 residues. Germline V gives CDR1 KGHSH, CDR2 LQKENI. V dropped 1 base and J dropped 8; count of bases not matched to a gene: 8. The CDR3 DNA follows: TGTGCCAGCTCACCACGGCAGCGGGGGGGCAGTTATGAGCAGTTCTTC. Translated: CASSPRQRGGSYEQFF.

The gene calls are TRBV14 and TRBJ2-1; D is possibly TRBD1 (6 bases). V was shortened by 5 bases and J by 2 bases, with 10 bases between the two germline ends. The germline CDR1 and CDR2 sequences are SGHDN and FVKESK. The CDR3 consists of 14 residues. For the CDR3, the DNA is TGTGCCAGCAGCTGGGGGCGGCCCTACAATGAGCAGTTCTTC. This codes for CASSWGRPYNEQFF.

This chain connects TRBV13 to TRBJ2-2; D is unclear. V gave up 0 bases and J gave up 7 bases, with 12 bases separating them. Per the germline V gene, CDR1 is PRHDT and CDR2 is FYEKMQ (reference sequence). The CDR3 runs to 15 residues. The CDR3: CASSLGPRLFGELFF. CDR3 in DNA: TGTGCCAGCAGCTTAGGCCCCAGGCTTTTCGGGGAGCTGTTTTTT.

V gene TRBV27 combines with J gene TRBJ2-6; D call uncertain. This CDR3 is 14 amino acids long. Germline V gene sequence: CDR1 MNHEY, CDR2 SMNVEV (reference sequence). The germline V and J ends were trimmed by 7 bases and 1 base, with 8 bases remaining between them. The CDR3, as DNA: TGTGCCAGCAAGATTTGGTCTGGGGCCAACGTCCTGACTTTC. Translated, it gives CASKIWSGANVLTF.

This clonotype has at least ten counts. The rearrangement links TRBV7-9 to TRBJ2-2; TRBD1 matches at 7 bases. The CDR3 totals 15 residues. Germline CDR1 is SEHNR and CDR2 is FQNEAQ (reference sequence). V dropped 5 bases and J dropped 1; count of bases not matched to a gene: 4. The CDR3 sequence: CASSVRQGNTGELFF. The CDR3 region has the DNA TGTGCCAGCAGCGTACGACAGGGGAACACCGGGGAGCTGTTTTTT.

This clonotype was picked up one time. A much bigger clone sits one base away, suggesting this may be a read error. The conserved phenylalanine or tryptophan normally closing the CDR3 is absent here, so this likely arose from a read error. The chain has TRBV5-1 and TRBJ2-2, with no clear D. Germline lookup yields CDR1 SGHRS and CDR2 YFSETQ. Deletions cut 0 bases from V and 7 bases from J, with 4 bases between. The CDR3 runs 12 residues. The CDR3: CASSLGDGELFL. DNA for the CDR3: TGCGCCAGCAGCTTGGGGGACGGGGAGCTGTTTCTT.

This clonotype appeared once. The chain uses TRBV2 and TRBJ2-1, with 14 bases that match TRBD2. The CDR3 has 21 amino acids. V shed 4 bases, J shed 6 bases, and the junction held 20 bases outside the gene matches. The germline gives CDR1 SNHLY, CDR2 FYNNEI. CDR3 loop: CASSGRDRGLTSGRAVNEQFF. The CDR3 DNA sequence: TGTGCCAGCAGTGGCCGGGACAGGGGGCTGACTAGCGGGAGGGCCGTCAATGAGCAGTTCTTC.

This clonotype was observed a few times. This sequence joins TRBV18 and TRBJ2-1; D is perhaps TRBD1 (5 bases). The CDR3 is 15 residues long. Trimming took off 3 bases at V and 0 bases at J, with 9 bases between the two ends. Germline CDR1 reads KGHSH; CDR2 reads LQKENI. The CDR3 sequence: CASSPARDSYNEQFF. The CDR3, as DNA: TGTGCCAGCTCACCGGCCAGGGACTCCTACAATGAGCAGTTCTTC.

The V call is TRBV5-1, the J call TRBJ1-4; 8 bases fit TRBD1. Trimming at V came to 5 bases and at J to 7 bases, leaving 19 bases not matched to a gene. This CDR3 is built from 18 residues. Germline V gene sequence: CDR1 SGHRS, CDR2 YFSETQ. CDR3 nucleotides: TGCGCCAGCAGATCCTTCGGACAGGGAGATATTCGCGGTGAAAAACTGTTTTTT. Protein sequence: CASRSFGQGDIRGEKLFF. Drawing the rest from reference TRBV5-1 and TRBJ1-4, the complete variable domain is KAGVTQTPRYLIKTRGQQVTLSCSPISGHRSVSWYQQTPGQGLQFLFEYFSETQRNKGNFPGRFSGRQFSNSRSEMNVSTLELGDSALYLCASRSFGQGDIRGEKLFFGSGTQLSVL.

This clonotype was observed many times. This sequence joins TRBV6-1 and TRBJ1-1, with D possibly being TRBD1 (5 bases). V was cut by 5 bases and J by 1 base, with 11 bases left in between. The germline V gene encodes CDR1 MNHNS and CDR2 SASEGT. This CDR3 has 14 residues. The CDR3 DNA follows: TGTGCCAGCAGTCCAGGGTACGCGAACACTGAAGCTTTCTTT. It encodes CASSPGYANTEAFF.

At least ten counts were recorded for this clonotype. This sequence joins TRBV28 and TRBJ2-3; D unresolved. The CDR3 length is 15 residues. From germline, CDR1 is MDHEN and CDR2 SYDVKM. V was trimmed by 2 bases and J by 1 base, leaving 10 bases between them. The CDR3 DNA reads TGTGCCAGCAGTTTACCCCAGCTTCGCACAGATACGCAGTATTTT. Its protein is CASSLPQLRTDTQYF.

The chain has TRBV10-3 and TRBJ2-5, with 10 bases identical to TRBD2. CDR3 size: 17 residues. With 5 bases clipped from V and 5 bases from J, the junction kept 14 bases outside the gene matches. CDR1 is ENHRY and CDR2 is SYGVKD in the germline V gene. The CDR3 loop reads CAISRGTSARGEETQYF. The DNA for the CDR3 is TGTGCCATCAGTCGCGGGACTAGCGCAAGAGGGGAGGAGACCCAGTACTTC.

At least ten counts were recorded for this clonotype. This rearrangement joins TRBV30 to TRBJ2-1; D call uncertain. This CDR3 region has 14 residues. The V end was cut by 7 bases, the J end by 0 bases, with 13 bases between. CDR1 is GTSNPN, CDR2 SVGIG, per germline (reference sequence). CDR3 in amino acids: CALFHDTSYNEQFF. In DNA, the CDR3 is TGTGCCTTGTTTCATGACACCTCCTACAATGAGCAGTTCTTC. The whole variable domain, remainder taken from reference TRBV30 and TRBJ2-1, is SQTIHQWPATLVQPVGSPLSLECTVEGTSNPNLYWYRQAAGRGLQLLFYSVGIGQISSEVPQNLSASRPQDRQFILSSKKLLLSDSGFYLCALFHDTSYNEQFFGPGTRLTVL.

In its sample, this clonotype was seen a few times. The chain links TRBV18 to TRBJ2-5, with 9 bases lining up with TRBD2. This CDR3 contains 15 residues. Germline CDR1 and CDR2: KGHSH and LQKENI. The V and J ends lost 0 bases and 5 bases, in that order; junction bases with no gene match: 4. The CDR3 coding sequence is TGTGCCAGCTCACCACCGGGTAGCGGGAGTGAGACCCAGTACTTC. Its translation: CASSPPGSGSETQYF.

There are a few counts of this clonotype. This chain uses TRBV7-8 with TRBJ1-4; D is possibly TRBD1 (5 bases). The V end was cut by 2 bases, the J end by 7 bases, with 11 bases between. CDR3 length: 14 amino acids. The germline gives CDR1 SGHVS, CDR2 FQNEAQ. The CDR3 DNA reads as TGTGCCAGCAGCTTATGGGGGGGAGGTGAAAAACTGTTTTTT. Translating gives CASSLWGGGEKLFF.

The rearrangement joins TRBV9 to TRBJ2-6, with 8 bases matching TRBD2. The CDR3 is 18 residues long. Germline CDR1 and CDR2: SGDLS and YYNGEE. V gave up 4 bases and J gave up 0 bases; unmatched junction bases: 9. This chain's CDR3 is CASSPREGGYSGANVLTF. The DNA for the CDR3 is TGTGCCAGCAGCCCCCGGGAGGGGGGATACTCTGGGGCCAACGTCCTGACTTTC. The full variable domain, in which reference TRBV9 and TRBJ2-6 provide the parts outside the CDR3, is DSGVTQTPKHLITATGQRVTLRCSPRSGDLSVYWYQQSLDQGLQFLIQYYNGEERAKGNILERFSAQQFPDLHSELNLSSLELGDSALYFCASSPREGGYSGANVLTFGAGSRLTVL.

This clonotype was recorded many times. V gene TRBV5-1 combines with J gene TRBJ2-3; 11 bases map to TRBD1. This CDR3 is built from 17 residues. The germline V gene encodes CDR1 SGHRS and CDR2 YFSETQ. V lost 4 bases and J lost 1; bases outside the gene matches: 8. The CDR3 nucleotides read TGCGCCAGCAGCCACGGGACAGGGGGATACCGCACAGATACGCAGTATTTT. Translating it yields CASSHGTGGYRTDTQYF.

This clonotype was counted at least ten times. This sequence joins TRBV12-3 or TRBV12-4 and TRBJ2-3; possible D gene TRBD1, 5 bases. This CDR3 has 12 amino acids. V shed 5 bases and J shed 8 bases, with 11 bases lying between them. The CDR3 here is CASSKTQGTQYF. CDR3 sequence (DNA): TGTGCCAGCAGTAAGACTCAGGGTACGCAGTATTTT.

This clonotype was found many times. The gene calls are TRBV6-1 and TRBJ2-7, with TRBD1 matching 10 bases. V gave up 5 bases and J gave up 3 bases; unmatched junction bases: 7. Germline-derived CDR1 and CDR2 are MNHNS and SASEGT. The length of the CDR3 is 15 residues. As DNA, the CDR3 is TGTGCCAGCAGTACTACGACAGGGGGCGGCTACGAGCAGTACTTC. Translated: CASSTTTGGGYEQYF.

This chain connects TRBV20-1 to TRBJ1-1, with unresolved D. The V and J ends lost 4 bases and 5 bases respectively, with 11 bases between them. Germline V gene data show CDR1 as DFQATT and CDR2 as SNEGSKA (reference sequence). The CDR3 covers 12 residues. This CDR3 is CSANRGLTEAFF. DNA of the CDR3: TGCAGTGCTAACAGAGGGTTGACTGAAGCTTTCTTT.

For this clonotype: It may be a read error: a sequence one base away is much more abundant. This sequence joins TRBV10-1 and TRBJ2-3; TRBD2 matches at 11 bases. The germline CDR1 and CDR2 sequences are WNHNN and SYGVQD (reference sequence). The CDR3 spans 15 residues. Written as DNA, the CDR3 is TGCACCAGCAGTGAGGCTACTAGCGGGAGAGATACGCAGTATTTT. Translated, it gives CTSSEATSGRDTQYF.

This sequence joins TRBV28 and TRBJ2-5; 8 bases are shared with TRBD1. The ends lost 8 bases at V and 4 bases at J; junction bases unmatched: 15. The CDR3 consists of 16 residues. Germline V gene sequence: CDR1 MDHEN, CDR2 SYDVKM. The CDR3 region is CASSTYAQGAGETQYF. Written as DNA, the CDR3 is TGTGCCAGCTCCACTTACGCTCAGGGGGCGGGAGAGACCCAGTACTTC. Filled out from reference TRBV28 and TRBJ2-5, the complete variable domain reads DVKVTQSSRYLVKRTGEKVFLECVQDMDHENMFWYRQDPGLGLRLIYFSYDVKMKEKGDIPEGYSVSREKKERFSLILESASTNQTSMYLCASSTYAQGAGETQYFGPGTRLLVL.

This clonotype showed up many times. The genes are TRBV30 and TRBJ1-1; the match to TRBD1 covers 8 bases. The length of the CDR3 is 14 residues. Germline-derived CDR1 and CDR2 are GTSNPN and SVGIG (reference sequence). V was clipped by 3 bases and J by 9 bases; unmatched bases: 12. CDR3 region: CAWRSQGAGVQAFF. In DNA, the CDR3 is TGTGCCTGGAGGTCCCAGGGGGCCGGTGTTCAAGCTTTCTTT.

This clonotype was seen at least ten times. The CDR3 sequence is CASSESSDWETQYF. The CDR3 DNA reads TGTGCCAGCAGTGAAAGTTCGGACTGGGAGACCCAGTACTTC. The chain links TRBV6-1 to TRBJ2-5; the D gene is possibly TRBD2 (5 bases). V was shortened by 2 bases and J by 5 bases, with 12 bases between the two germline ends. The V gene's germline CDR1 is MNHNS and CDR2 SASEGT. CDR3 length equals 14 residues.

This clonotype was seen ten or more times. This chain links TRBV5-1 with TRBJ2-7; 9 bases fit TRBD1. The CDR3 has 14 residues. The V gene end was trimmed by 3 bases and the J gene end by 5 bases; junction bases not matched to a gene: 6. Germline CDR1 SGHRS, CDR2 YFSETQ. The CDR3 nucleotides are TGCGCCAGCAGCTCAGTGGACAGGGGCAACGAGCAGTACTTC. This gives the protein CASSSVDRGNEQYF.